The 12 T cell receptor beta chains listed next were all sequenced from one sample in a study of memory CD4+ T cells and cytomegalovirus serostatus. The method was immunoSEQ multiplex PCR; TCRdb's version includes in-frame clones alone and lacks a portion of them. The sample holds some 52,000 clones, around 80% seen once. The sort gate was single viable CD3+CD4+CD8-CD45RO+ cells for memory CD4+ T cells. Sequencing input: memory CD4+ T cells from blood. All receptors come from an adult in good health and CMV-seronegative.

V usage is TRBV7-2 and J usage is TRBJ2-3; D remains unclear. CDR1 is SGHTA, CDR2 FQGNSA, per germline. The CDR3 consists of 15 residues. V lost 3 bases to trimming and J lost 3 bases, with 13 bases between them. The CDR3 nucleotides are TGTGCCAGCAGCTTGCGGCAGGCGACGACAGATACGCAGTATTTT. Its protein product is CASSLRQATTDTQYF.

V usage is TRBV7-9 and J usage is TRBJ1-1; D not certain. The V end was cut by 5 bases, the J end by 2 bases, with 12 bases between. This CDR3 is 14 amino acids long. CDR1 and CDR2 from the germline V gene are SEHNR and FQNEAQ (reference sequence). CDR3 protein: CASSPKRVNTEAFF. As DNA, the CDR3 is TGTGCCAGCAGCCCGAAGCGGGTTAACACTGAAGCTTTCTTT.

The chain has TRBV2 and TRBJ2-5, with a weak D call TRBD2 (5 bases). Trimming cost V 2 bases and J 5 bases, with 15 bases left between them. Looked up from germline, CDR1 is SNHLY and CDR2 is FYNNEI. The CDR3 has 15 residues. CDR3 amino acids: CASSEIGGTKETQYF. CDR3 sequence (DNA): TGTGCCAGCAGTGAAATAGGAGGAACAAAGGAGACCCAGTACTTC.

Here the CDR3 reads CASSARGDRTSGANVLTF. In DNA, the CDR3 is TGTGCCAGCAGCGCGCGGGGGGACCGCACCTCTGGGGCCAACGTCCTGACTTTC. The chain employs TRBV9 and TRBJ2-6; 8 bases align to TRBD2. With 3 bases clipped from V and 0 bases from J, the junction kept 8 bases outside the gene matches. Germline CDR1 reads SGDLS; CDR2 reads YYNGEE. CDR3 length equals 18 residues.

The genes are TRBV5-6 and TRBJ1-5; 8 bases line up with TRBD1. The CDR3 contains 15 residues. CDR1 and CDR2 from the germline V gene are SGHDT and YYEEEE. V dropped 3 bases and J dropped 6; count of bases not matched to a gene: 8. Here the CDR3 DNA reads TGTGCCAGCAGCTGGACAGGGTTTCGGACTCAGCCCCAGCATTTT. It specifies CASSWTGFRTQPQHF.

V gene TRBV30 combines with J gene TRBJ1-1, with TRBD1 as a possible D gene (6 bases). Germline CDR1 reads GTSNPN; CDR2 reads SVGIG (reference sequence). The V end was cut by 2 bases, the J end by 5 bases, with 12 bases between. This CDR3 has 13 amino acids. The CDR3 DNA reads TGTGCCTGGAGTAGACAGGTCCGGACTGAAGCTTTCTTT. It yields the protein CAWSRQVRTEAFF.

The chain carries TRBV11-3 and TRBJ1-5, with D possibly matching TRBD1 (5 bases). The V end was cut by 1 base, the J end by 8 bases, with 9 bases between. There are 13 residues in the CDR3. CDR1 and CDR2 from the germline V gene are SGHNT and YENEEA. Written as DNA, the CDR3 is TGTGCCAGCAGCTTAGTCTTAGGGGAGCCCCAGCATTTT. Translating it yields CASSLVLGEPQHF.

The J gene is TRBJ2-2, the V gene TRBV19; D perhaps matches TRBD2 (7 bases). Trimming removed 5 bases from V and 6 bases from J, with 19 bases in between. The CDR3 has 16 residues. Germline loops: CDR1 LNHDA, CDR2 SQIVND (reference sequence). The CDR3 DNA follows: TGTGCCAGTAGTCAGGGCGGGGGCTTGTTCGCCGGGGAGCTGTTTTTT. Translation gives CASSQGGGLFAGELFF.

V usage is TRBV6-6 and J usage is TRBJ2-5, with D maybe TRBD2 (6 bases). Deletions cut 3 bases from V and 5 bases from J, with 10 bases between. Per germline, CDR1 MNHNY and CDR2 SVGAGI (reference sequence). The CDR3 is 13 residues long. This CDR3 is CASSYAGRETQYF. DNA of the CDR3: TGTGCCAGCAGTTATGCGGGAAGGGAGACCCAGTACTTC.

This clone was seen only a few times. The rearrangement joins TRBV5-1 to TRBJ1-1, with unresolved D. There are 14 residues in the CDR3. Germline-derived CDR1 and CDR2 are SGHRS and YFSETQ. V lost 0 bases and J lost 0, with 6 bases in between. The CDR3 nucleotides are TGCGCCAGCAGCTTGGTTAGTCTGAACACTGAAGCTTTCTTT. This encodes CASSLVSLNTEAFF. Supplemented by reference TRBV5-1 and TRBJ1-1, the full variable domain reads KAGVTQTPRYLIKTRGQQVTLSCSPISGHRSVSWYQQTPGQGLQFLFEYFSETQRNKGNFPGRFSGRQFSNSRSEMNVSTLELGDSALYLCASSLVSLNTEAFFGQGTRLTVV.

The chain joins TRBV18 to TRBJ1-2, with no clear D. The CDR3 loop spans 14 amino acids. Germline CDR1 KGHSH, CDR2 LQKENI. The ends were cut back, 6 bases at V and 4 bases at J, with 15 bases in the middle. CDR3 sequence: CASSREGGAYGYTF. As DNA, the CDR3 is TGTGCCAGCTCCCGGGAAGGAGGAGCCTATGGCTACACCTTC.

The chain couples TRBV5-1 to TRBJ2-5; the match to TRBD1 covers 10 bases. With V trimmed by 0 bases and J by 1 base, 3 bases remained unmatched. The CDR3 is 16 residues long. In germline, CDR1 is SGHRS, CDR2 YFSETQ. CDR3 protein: CASSLAGTGAQETQYF. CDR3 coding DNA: TGCGCCAGCAGCTTGGCAGGGACAGGGGCCCAAGAGACCCAGTACTTC.